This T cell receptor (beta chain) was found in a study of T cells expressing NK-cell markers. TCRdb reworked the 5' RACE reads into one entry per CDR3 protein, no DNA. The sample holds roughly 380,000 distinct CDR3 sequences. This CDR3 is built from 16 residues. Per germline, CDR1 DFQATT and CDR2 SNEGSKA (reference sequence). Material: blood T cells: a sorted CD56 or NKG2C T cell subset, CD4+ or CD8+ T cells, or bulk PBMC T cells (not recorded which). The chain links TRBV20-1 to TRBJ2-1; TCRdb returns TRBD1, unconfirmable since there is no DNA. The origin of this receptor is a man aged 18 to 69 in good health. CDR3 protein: CSAREGTGEGLHEQFF.